This T cell receptor beta chain appears in the sequencing data of a study of cytomegalovirus exposure and HLA in healthy donors. Study results and limitations: According to the study, around 160 TCR beta chains were cytomegalovirus-associated. Cytomegalovirus status, reportedly, was diagnosed with high specificity and sensitivity by the classifier.

Sequenced by immunoSEQ multiplex PCR; TCRdb stores in-frame clones only, minus some. The sample contains roughly 58,000 clones, 75% to 95% of which appear only once. Details on this clone: Its specificity is not known.

The CDR3 spans 13 residues. V shed 4 bases and J 6 bases; nucleotides not matched to a gene: 6. Germline lookup yields CDR1 SGHNT and CDR2 YYREEE (reference sequence). The sequenced sample consisted of PBMCs. The source is a man younger than 35 in good health and CMV-seronegative. V and J are TRBV5-4 and TRBJ2-7, with 8 bases matching TRBD1. The CDR3 region is CASSATGDGEQYF. The CDR3 nucleotides are TGTGCCAGCAGCGCGACAGGGGACGGCGAGCAGTACTTC.